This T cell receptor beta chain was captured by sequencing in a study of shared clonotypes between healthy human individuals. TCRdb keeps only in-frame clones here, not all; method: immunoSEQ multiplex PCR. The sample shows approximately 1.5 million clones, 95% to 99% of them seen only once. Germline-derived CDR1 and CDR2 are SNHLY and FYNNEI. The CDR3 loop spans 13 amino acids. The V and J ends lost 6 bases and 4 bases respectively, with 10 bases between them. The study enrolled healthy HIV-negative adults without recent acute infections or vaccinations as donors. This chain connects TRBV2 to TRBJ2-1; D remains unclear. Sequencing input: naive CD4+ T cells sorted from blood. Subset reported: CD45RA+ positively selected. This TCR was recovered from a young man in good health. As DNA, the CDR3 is TGTGCCAGCAGCCCTGACACATACAATGAGCAGTTCTTC. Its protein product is CASSPDTYNEQFF.